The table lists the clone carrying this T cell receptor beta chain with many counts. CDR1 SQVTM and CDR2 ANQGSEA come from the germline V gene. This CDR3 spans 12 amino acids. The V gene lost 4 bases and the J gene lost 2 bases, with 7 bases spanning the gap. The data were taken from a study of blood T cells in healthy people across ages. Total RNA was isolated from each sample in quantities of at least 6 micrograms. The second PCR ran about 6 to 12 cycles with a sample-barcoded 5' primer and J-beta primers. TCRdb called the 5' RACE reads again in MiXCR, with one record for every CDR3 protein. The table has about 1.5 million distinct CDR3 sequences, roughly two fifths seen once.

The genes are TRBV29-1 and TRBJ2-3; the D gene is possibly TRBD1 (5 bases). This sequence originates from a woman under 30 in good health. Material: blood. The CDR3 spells CSVGTSTDTQYF. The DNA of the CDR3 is TGCAGCGTTGGGACATCCACAGATACGCAGTATTTT.